The source of this T cell receptor beta chain is a study of blood T cell repertoires in COVID-19. Across the whole study: From the United States, Italy and Spain came samples of acute and convalescent COVID-19.

Using immunoSEQ multiplex PCR, the repertoire was profiled, and TCRdb retains in-frame clones only, with some absent. The profile shows about 440,000 clones, more than 70% of them singletons. CDR1 is LNHDA, CDR2 SQIVND, per germline (reference sequence). The CDR3 consists of 17 residues. The junction had 11 bases not matched to a gene; V was cut back by 4 bases and J by 5 bases. The sequence came from a woman in her forties or fifties with COVID-19, enrolled during active disease. This chain joins TRBV19 and TRBJ2-6, with 7 bases lining up with TRBD1. The sample consisted of peripheral blood. The CDR3 DNA reads as TGTGCCAGTAGTAAAGGACAGGACGCTGTCTGGGCCAACGTCCTGACTTTC. Its protein is CASSKGQDAVWANVLTF.